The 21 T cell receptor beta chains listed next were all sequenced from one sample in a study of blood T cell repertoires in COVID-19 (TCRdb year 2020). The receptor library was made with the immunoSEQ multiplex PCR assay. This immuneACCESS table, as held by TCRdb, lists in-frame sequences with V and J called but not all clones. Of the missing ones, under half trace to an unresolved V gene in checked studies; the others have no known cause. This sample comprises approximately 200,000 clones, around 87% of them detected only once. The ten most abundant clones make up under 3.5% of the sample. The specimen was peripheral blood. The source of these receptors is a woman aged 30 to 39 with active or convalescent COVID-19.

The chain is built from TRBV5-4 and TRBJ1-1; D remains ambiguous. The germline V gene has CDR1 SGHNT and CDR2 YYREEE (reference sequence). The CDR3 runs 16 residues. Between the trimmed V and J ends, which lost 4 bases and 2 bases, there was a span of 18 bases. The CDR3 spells CASSLPSRRPNTEAFF. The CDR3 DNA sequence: TGTGCCAGCAGCCTGCCTTCACGGAGACCTAACACTGAAGCTTTCTTT.

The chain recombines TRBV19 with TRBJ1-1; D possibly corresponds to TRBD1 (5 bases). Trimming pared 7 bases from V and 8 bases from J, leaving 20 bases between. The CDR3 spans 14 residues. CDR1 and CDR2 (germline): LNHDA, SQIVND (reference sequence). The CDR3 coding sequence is TGTGCCAGTATAAACAGGCTTAAAGCACCAGAAGCTTTCTTT. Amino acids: CASINRLKAPEAFF.

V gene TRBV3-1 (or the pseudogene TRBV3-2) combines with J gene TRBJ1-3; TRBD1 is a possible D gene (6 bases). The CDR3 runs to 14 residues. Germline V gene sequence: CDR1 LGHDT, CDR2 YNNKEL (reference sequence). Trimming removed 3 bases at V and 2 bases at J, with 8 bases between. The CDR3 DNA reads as TGTGCCAGCAGCCAGCCAGGGGCTGGAAACACCATATATTTT. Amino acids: CASSQPGAGNTIYF.

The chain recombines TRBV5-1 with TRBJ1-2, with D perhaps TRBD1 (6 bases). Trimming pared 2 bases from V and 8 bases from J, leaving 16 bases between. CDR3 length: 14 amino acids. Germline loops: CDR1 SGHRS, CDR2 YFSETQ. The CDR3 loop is CASSLGGGIGGYTF. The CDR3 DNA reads TGCGCCAGCAGCTTAGGGGGAGGGATTGGCGGCTACACCTTC.

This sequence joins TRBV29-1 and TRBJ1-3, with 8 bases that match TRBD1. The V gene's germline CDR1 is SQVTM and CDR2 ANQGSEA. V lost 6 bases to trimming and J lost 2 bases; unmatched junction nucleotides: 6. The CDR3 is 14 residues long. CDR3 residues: CSVVLTGAGNTIYF. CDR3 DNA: TGCAGCGTGGTACTGACAGGGGCTGGAAACACCATATATTTT.

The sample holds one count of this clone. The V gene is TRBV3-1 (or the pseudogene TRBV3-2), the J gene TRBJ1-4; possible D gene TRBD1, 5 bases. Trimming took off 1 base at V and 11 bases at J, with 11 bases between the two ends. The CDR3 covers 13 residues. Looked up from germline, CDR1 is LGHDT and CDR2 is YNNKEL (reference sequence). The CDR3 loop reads CASSQVGPKKLFF. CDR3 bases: TGTGCCAGCAGCCAAGTGGGGCCTAAGAAACTGTTTTTT.

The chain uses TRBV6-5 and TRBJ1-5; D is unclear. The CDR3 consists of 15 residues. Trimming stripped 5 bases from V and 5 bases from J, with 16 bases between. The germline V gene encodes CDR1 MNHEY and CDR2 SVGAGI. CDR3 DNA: TGTGCCAGCAGTCCGCGGGTCTCCTTTTATCAGCCCCAGCATTTT. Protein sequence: CASSPRVSFYQPQHF.

CDR3 residues: CASSLSGGAEAFF. The DNA for the CDR3 is TGTGCCAGCAGCTTATCAGGGGGAGCTGAAGCTTTCTTT. V gene TRBV11-3 combines with J gene TRBJ1-1, with 7 bases identical to TRBD1. With 2 bases clipped from V and 6 bases from J, the junction kept 3 bases outside the gene matches. This CDR3 has 13 amino acids. Germline values: CDR1 SGHNT, CDR2 YENEEA.

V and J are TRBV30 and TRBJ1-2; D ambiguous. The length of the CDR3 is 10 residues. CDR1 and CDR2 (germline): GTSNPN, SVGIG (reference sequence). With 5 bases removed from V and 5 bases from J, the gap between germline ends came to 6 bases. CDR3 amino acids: CAWQSYGYTF. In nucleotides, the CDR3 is TGTGCCTGGCAGTCTTATGGCTACACCTTC.

The CDR3 DNA reads as TGTGCCAGCAGCCCAGGGGAACAAGAGACCCAGTACTTC. The encoded protein is CASSPGEQETQYF. The chain links TRBV21-1 to TRBJ2-5; the tabulated D call, TRBD1, remains unverified against the DNA. TRBV21-1 is flagged as a pseudogene. The CDR3 totals 13 residues.

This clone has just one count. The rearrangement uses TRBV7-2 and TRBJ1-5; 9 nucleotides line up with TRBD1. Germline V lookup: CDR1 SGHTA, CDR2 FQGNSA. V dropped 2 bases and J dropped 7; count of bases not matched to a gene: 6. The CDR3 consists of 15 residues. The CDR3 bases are TGTGCCAGCAGCTTAACAGGGGGCGCTAACCAGCCCCAGCATTTT. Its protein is CASSLTGGANQPQHF.

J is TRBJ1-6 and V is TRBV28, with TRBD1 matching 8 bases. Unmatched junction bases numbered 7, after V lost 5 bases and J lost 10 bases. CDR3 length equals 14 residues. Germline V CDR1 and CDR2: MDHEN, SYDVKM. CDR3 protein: CASSQTGELSPLHF. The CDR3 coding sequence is TGTGCCAGCAGTCAGACAGGGGAACTCTCACCCCTCCACTTT.

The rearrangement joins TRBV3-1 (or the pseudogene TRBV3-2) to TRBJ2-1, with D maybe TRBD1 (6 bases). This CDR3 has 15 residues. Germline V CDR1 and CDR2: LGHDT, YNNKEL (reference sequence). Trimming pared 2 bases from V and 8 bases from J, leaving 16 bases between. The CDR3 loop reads CASSQSGHPGDEQFF. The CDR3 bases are TGTGCCAGCAGCCAATCGGGACACCCTGGGGATGAGCAGTTCTTC.

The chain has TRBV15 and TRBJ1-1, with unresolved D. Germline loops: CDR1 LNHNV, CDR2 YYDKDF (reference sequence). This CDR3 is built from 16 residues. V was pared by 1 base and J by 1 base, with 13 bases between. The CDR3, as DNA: TGTGCCACCAGCAGAGTTCCCCCAGGCGCGAACACTGAAGCTTTCTTT. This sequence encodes CATSRVPPGANTEAFF.

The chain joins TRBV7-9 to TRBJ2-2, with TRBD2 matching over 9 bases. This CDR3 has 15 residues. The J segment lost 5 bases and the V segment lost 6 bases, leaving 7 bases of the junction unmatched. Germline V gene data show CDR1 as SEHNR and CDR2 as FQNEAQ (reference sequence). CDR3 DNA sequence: TGTGCCAGCAGGGGGGCTAGCGGGATTACCGGGGAGCTGTTTTTT. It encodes CASRGASGITGELFF.

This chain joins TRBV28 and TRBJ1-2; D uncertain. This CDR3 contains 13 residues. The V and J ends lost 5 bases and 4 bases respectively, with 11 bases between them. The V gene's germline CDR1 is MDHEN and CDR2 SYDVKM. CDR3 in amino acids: CASSQVSGYGYTF. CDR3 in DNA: TGTGCCAGCAGTCAAGTTTCGGGCTATGGCTACACCTTC.

This chain's CDR3 is CATRGQGATEAFF. DNA for the CDR3: TGTGCCACCAGGGGACAGGGGGCCACTGAAGCTTTCTTT. The chain uses TRBV24-1 and TRBJ1-1, with 12 bases identical to TRBD1. This CDR3 comprises 13 residues. V shed 7 bases, J shed 4 bases, and the junction held 0 bases outside the gene matches. Germline lookup yields CDR1 KGHDR and CDR2 SFDVKD.

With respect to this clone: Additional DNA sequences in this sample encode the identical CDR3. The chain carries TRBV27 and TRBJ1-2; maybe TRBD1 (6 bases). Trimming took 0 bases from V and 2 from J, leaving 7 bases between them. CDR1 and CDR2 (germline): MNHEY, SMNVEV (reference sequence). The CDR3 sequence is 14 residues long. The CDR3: CASSLSRGNYGYTF. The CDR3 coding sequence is TGTGCCAGCAGTTTATCCAGGGGCAACTATGGCTACACCTTC.

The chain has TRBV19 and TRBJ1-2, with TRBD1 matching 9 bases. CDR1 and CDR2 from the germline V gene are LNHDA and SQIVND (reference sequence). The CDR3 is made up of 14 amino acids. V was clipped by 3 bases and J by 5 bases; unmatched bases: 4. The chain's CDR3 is CASSMGQGTYGYTF. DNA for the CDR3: TGTGCCAGTAGTATGGGACAGGGAACTTATGGCTACACCTTC.

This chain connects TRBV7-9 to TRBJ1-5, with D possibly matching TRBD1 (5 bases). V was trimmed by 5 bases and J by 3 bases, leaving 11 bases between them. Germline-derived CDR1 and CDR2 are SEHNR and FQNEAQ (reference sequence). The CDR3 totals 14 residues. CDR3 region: CASSDTGFNQPQHF. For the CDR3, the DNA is TGTGCCAGCAGCGACACAGGTTTCAATCAGCCCCAGCATTTT.

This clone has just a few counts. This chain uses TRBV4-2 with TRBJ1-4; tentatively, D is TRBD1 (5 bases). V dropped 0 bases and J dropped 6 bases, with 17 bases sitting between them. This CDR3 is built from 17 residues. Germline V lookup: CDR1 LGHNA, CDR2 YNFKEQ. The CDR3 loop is CASSQEPAHGTYEKLFF. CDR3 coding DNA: TGTGCCAGCAGCCAAGAACCCGCTCATGGGACTTATGAAAAACTGTTTTTT.